The source of this T cell receptor beta chain is a study of CD8 T cells in Susac syndrome. Random hexamers were used to reverse transcribe about 0.5 to 1 ug of RNA. TCRdb recomputed calls from the immunoSEQ multiplex PCR reads with MiXCR, one row per CDR3 protein. The profile shows some 400,000 distinct CDR3 sequences, more than 80% of them singletons. CD8+ and CD4+ T cells were negatively isolated; TEMRA cells were FACS-enriched. Trimming shortened V by 8 bases and J by 9 bases, and 15 bases separated the two germline ends. Germline V lookup: CDR1 SNHLY, CDR2 FYNNEI. The CDR3 runs 12 residues. Sequenced material: CD8+ T cells from PBMCs. This sequence was found in a human donor with multiple sclerosis. This rearrangement joins TRBV2 to TRBJ2-3, with D possibly being TRBD2 (6 bases). The CDR3 protein is CASLAGSTTQYF. The CDR3 DNA sequence: TGTGCCAGCCTTGCGGGGTCGACCACGCAGTATTTT.